The entry that follows covers one T cell receptor (beta chain) sequence. Its antigen is as yet unknown. The source of the sample is a study of OX40 agonist ivuxolimab in advanced cancers. Overall study findings and caveats: Clonal expansion was seen in CD4+ and CD8+ blood T cells by week 6 at 0.1 to 3.0 mg/kg.

Only in-frame clones appear in the TCRdb table, and some are missing; sequencing was by immunoSEQ multiplex PCR. The sample holds about 82,000 clones; roughly nine tenths are singletons and the top ten take about 2%. This sequence was found in an adult with an advanced solid tumor such as melanoma, head and neck, liver or kidney cancer. The source was CD4+ or CD8+ T cells sorted from blood, collected in a trial of the OX40 agonist ivuxolimab.

The CDR3 loop reads CASSPPSTPSTDTQYF. CDR3 DNA: TGTGCCAGCAGCCCCCCTAGCACCCCTAGCACAGATACGCAGTATTTT. V usage is TRBV5-5 and J usage is TRBJ2-3, with D perhaps matching TRBD2 (5 bases). V was trimmed by 4 bases and J by 0 bases, leaving 15 bases between them. CDR1 SGHKS and CDR2 YYEKEE come from the germline V gene (reference sequence). The CDR3 loop spans 16 amino acids.